This is a list of T cell receptor beta chains from one sample in a study of regulatory T cells in long-lasting Graves disease. TCRdb recomputed calls from the multiplex PCR reads with MiXCR, one row per CDR3 protein. The sample yields 350,000 to 500,000 distinct CDR3 sequences, 13% to 15% seen once. The data also belong to a second study, concerning T cells in Graves' hyperthyroidism and ophthalmopathy.

Specimen: peripheral blood mononuclear cells (PBMCs), collected at new diagnosis, from a patient treated with antithyroid drugs. The receptors derive from a woman between 50 and 59 years old with Graves disease. Each CDR3 is given with its conserved first and last residue. The D gene is left open where the match is weak. Rows may omit the clone size; those that give it use once, few, many or a size class.

size: many; V: TRBV3-1; D: TRBD2; J: TRBJ2-1; CDR3: CASSPSGSIYNEQFF; DNA: TGTGCCAGCAGCCCGAGCGGGAGTATCTACAATGAGCAGTTCTTC
size: many; V: TRBV18; D: NA; J: TRBJ2-1; CDR3: CASSPLPSSYNEQFF; DNA: TGTGCCAGCTCACCACTACCTAGCTCCTACAATGAGCAGTTCTTC
size: many; V: TRBV15; D: NA; J: TRBJ1-5; CDR3: CATSRELVGFGNQPQHF; DNA: TGTGCCACCAGCAGAGAACTTGTTGGTTTTGGCAATCAGCCCCAGCATTTT
size: many; V: TRBV20-1; D: TRBD2; J: TRBJ2-3; CDR3: CSAGLAGGPDTQYF; DNA: TGCAGTGCTGGGCTAGCGGGAGGGCCAGATACGCAGTATTTT
size: few; V: TRBV20-1; D: TRBD2; J: TRBJ2-3; CDR3: CSARYPAGLLDTQYF; DNA: TGCAGTGCAAGATACCCAGCGGGGCTCCTAGATACGCAGTATTTT
size: many; V: TRBV5-1; D: NA; J: TRBJ2-1; CDR3: CASSLEASNSNEQFF; DNA: TGCGCCAGCAGCTTGGAGGCTAGTAACTCCAATGAGCAGTTCTTC
size: many; V: TRBV27; D: NA; J: TRBJ2-2; CDR3: CASSLRKGGTGELFF; DNA: TGTGCCAGCAGTCTCCGGAAGGGCGGGACCGGGGAGCTGTTTTTT
size: many; V: TRBV6-1; D: TRBD1; J: TRBJ1-2; CDR3: CASPRETGATYGYTF; DNA: TGTGCCAGCCCTCGCGAAACAGGGGCTACTTATGGCTACACCTTC
size: many; V: TRBV27; D: TRBD1; J: TRBJ2-1; CDR3: CASRMTGLNEQFF; DNA: TGTGCCAGCAGGATGACAGGGCTTAATGAGCAGTTCTTC
size: few; V: TRBV20-1; D: NA; J: TRBJ2-5; CDR3: CSARVDGQFQETQYF; DNA: TGCAGTGCTAGAGTCGATGGACAATTCCAAGAGACCCAGTACTTC
size: NA; V: TRBV27; D: NA; J: TRBJ2-7; CDR3: CASSLYGSYEQYF; DNA: TGTGCCAGCAGTTTATATGGGTCCTACGAGCAGTACTTC
size: NA; V: TRBV27; D: TRBD1; J: TRBJ2-7; CDR3: CASSPRTGGAYGQYF; DNA: TGTGCCAGCAGTCCTCGGACAGGGGGCGCGTACGGGCAGTACTTC
size: many; V: TRBV30; D: NA; J: TRBJ2-1; CDR3: CAWSVHWRSSYNEQFF; DNA: TGTGCCTGGAGTGTACATTGGCGGAGCTCCTACAATGAGCAGTTCTTC
size: few; V: TRBV5-1; D: TRBD2; J: TRBJ2-7; CDR3: CASSLAHLAGVREQYF; DNA: TGCGCCAGCAGCTTGGCACATCTAGCGGGAGTGCGTGAGCAGTACTTC
size: NA; V: TRBV19; D: TRBD2; J: TRBJ2-1; CDR3: CASSTTGGRAHEQFF; DNA: TGTGCCAGTAGTACTACTGGCGGGAGAGCGCATGAGCAGTTCTTC
size: few; V: TRBV28; D: TRBD1; J: TRBJ2-2; CDR3: CASSSIGQGTGEGELFF; DNA: TGTGCCAGCAGTTCAATAGGACAGGGGACAGGAGAAGGGGAGCTGTTTTTT
size: NA; V: TRBV5-1; D: NA; J: TRBJ2-3; CDR3: CASSLTGFRTDTQYF; DNA: TGCGCCAGCAGCTTGACAGGGTTTCGCACAGATACGCAGTATTTT
size: NA; V: TRBV7-3; D: TRBD2; J: TRBJ2-3; CDR3: CASSPYGLAGGADTQYF; DNA: TGTGCCAGCAGCCCATACGGACTAGCGGGAGGGGCAGATACGCAGTATTTT
size: many; V: TRBV27; D: NA; J: TRBJ2-1; CDR3: CASSFSYYNEQFF; DNA: TGTGCCAGCAGTTTTTCCTACTACAATGAGCAGTTCTTC
size: many; V: TRBV18; D: NA; J: TRBJ2-3; CDR3: CASSPPPTGMDTQYF; DNA: TGTGCCAGCTCACCACCGCCGACGGGAATGGATACGCAGTATTTT
size: many; V: TRBV30; D: NA; J: TRBJ1-2; CDR3: CAWNPFGRRGGYTF; DNA: TGTGCCTGGAACCCCTTTGGCCGCCGGGGAGGCTACACCTTC
size: many; V: TRBV28; D: NA; J: TRBJ2-7; CDR3: CASSYGPSREYF; DNA: TGTGCCAGCAGTTACGGGCCCTCGAGGGAGTACTTC
size: many; V: TRBV3-1; D: NA; J: TRBJ1-1; CDR3: CASSHRDSYTEAFF; DNA: TGTGCCAGCAGCCATCGGGACTCCTACACTGAAGCTTTCTTT
size: NA; V: TRBV25-1; D: NA; J: TRBJ2-6; CDR3: CASSEYGYGDVLTF; DNA: TGTGCCAGCAGTGAATACGGGTACGGGGACGTCCTGACTTTC
size: few; V: TRBV6-1; D: TRBD1; J: TRBJ1-1; CDR3: CASRSDRVGATEAFF; DNA: TGTGCCAGCAGGTCCGACAGGGTGGGGGCCACTGAAGCTTTCTTT
size: NA; V: TRBV30; D: TRBD2; J: TRBJ2-3; CDR3: CAWSVPREWTTDTQYF; DNA: TGTGCCTGGAGTGTACCGCGGGAGTGGACCACAGATACGCAGTATTTT
size: many; V: TRBV9; D: TRBD2; J: TRBJ2-3; CDR3: CASSDGTSARTDTQYF; DNA: TGTGCCAGCAGCGACGGGACTAGCGCCCGCACAGATACGCAGTATTTT
size: many; V: TRBV5-8; D: NA; J: TRBJ2-7; CDR3: CASSLAVGAYYEQYF; DNA: TGTGCCAGCAGCTTGGCCGTAGGGGCTTACTACGAGCAGTACTTC
size: many; V: TRBV29-1; D: TRBD1; J: TRBJ2-2; CDR3: CSVSRTGGNTGELFF; DNA: TGCAGCGTTTCCAGGACAGGGGGCAACACCGGGGAGCTGTTTTTT
size: many; V: TRBV28; D: TRBD1; J: TRBJ2-7; CDR3: CASSLSDRVFFLPRNYEQYF; DNA: TGTGCCAGCAGTTTATCCGACAGGGTATTTTTTCTCCCACGAAACTACGAGCAGTACTTC
size: NA; V: TRBV20-1; D: TRBD1; J: TRBJ1-5; CDR3: CSATTGTAGQPQHF; DNA: TGCAGTGCCACCACCGGGACAGCAGGGCAGCCCCAGCATTTT
size: many; V: TRBV14; D: TRBD1; J: TRBJ2-5; CDR3: CASSQAPRGGGISETQYF; DNA: TGTGCCAGCAGCCAAGCTCCCAGAGGGGGCGGAATTAGCGAGACCCAGTACTTC
size: NA; V: TRBV3-1; D: TRBD1; J: TRBJ2-7; CDR3: CASSTRQGSLYEQYF; DNA: TGTGCCAGCAGCACTCGACAGGGGTCCCTCTACGAGCAGTACTTC
size: many; V: TRBV11-2; D: TRBD2; J: TRBJ2-1; CDR3: CASSSRLAGAGGEQFF; DNA: TGTGCCAGCAGCTCGAGACTAGCGGGAGCCGGCGGAGAGCAGTTCTTC
size: NA; V: TRBV7-9; D: NA; J: TRBJ1-6; CDR3: CASSPGQTPNSPLHF; DNA: TGTGCCAGCAGCCCTGGACAGACACCTAATTCACCCCTCCACTTT
size: many; V: TRBV7-9; D: NA; J: TRBJ2-3; CDR3: CASSLTNGISTDTQYF; DNA: TGTGCCAGCAGCCTCACGAATGGGATAAGCACAGATACGCAGTATTTT
size: NA; V: TRBV7-2; D: NA; J: TRBJ2-1; CDR3: CASSLGGGDPYNEQFF; DNA: TGTGCCAGCAGCTTAGGGGGCGGGGACCCCTACAATGAGCAGTTCTTC
size: many; V: TRBV28; D: TRBD2; J: TRBJ2-3; CDR3: CASSSPGLAELSTDTQYF; DNA: TGTGCCAGCAGTTCTCCGGGACTAGCGGAACTTAGCACAGATACGCAGTATTTT
size: NA; V: TRBV6-9; D: TRBD1; J: TRBJ1-2; CDR3: CASSSLLLTDRVDYGYTF; DNA: TGTGCCAGCAGTTCCCTCCTCCTAACCGACAGGGTAGATTATGGCTACACCTTC
size: few; V: TRBV7-9; D: NA; J: TRBJ1-1; CDR3: CASSSRVGTLNTEAFF; DNA: TGTGCCAGCAGCTCTAGAGTTGGGACACTGAACACTGAAGCTTTCTTT
size: NA; V: TRBV2; D: TRBD2; J: TRBJ2-5; CDR3: CASRGRGRYQETQYF; DNA: TGTGCCAGCAGAGGGCGGGGGAGGTACCAAGAGACCCAGTACTTC
size: few; V: TRBV2; D: NA; J: TRBJ2-2; CDR3: CASMARTGELFF; DNA: TGTGCCAGCATGGCACGCACCGGGGAGCTGTTTTTT
size: many; V: TRBV2; D: TRBD1; J: TRBJ1-5; CDR3: CASSVQGRGLNQPQHF; DNA: TGTGCCAGCAGTGTACAGGGTAGGGGGCTCAATCAGCCCCAGCATTTT
size: NA; V: TRBV7-2; D: TRBD2; J: TRBJ2-1; CDR3: CASNPGLANNEQFF; DNA: TGTGCCAGCAACCCGGGACTAGCAAACAATGAGCAGTTCTTC
size: few; V: TRBV28; D: TRBD2; J: TRBJ2-3; CDR3: CASSSPGLAPPPDTQYF; DNA: TGTGCCAGCAGTTCCCCTGGACTAGCGCCTCCCCCAGATACGCAGTATTTT
size: many; V: TRBV7-3; D: TRBD2; J: TRBJ2-3; CDR3: CASSFGLASTDTQYF; DNA: TGTGCCAGCAGCTTCGGACTAGCGAGCACAGATACGCAGTATTTT
size: NA; V: TRBV20-1; D: NA; J: TRBJ1-6; CDR3: CSAPATSSYNSPLHF; DNA: TGCAGTGCGCCAGCGACTAGCTCCTATAATTCACCCCTCCACTTT
size: many; V: TRBV28; D: NA; J: TRBJ2-5; CDR3: CASSRRDLYKETQYF; DNA: TGTGCCAGCAGTCGACGAGACCTATACAAAGAGACCCAGTACTTC
size: few; V: TRBV20-1; D: NA; J: TRBJ1-2; CDR3: CSARDQGRVYGYTF; DNA: TGCAGTGCTAGAGATCAGGGCAGGGTCTATGGCTACACCTTC
size: NA; V: TRBV7-9; D: TRBD2; J: TRBJ2-7; CDR3: CASSLKAGQDEQYF; DNA: TGTGCCAGCAGCTTAAAAGCGGGGCAGGACGAGCAGTACTTC
size: many; V: TRBV11-2; D: NA; J: TRBJ2-4; CDR3: CASSATGMSIQYF; DNA: TGTGCCAGCAGTGCGACAGGCATGTCCATTCAGTACTTC